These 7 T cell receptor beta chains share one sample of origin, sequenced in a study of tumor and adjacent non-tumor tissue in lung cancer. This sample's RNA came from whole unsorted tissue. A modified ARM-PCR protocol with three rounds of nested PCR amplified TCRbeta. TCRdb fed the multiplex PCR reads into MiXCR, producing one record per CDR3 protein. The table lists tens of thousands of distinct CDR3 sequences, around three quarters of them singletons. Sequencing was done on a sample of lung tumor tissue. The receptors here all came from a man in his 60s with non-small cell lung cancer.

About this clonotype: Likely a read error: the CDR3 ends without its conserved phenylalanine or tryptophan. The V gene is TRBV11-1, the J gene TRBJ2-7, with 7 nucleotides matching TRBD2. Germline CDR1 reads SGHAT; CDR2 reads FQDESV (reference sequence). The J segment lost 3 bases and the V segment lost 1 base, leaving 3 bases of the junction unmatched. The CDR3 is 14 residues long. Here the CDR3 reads CASSLVGGNYEQYI. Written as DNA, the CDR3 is TGTGCCAGCAGCTTAGTGGGAGGGAACTACGAGCAGTACATC.

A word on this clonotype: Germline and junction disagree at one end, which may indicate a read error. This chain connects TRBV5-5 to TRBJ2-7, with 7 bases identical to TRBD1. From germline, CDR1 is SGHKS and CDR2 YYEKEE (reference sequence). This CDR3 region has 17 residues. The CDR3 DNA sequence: TGTGCCAGCAGCAGCCCAGGGGGTGACCTTACGATGCACGAGCAATACTTC. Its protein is CASSSPGGDLTMHEQYF.

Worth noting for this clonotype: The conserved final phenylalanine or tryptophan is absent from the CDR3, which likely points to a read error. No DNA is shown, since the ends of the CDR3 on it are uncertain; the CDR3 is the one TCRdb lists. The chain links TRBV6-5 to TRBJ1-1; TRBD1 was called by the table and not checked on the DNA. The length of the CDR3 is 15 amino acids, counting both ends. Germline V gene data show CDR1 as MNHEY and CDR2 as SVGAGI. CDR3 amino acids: CASSYSSRGGAEAFS.

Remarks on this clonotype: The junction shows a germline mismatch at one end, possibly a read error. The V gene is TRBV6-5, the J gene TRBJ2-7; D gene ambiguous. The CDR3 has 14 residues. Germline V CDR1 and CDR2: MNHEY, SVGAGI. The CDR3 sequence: CVSSYERNSYEQNF. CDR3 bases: TGTGTCAGTAGTTACGAACGGAACTCCTACGAGCAGAACTTC.

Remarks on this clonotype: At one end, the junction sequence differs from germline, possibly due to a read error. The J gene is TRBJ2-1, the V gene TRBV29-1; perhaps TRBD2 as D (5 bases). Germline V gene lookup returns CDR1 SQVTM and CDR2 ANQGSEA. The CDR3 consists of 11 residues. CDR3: CSVERRAGQFF. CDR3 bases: TGCAGCGTCGAGAGGCGGGCCGGGCAGTTTTTC.

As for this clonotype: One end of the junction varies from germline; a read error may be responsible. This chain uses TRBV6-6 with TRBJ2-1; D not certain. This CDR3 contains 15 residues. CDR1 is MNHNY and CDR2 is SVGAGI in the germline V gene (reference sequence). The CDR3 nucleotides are TGTGTCAGCAGTCTTTCCCAGCAGGAGTGGAATGAGCAGTTCTTC. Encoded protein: CVSSLSQQEWNEQFF.

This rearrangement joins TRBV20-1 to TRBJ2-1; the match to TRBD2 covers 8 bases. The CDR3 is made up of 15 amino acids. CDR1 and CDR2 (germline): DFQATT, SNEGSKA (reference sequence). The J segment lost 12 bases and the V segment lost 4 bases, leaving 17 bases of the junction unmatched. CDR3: CSAIIRAGASNRQFF. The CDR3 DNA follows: TGCAGTGCTATAATTAGAGCGGGAGCCAGCAATAGGCAGTTCTTC.